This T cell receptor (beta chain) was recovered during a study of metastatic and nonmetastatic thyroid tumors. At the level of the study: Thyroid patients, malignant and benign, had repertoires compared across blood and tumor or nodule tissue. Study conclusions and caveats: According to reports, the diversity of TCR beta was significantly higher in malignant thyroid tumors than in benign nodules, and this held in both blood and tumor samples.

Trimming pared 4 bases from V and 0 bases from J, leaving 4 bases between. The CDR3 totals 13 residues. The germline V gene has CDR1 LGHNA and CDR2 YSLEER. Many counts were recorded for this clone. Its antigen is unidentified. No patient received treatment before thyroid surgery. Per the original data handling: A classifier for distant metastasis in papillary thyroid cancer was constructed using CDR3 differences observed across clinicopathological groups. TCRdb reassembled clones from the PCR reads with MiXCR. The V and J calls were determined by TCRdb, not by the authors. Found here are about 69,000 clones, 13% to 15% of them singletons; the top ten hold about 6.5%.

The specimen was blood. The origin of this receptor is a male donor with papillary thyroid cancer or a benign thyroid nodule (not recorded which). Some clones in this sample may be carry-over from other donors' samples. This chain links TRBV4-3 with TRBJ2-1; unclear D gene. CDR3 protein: CASSPASYNEQFF. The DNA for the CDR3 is TGCGCCAGCAGCCCTGCCTCCTACAATGAGCAGTTCTTC.